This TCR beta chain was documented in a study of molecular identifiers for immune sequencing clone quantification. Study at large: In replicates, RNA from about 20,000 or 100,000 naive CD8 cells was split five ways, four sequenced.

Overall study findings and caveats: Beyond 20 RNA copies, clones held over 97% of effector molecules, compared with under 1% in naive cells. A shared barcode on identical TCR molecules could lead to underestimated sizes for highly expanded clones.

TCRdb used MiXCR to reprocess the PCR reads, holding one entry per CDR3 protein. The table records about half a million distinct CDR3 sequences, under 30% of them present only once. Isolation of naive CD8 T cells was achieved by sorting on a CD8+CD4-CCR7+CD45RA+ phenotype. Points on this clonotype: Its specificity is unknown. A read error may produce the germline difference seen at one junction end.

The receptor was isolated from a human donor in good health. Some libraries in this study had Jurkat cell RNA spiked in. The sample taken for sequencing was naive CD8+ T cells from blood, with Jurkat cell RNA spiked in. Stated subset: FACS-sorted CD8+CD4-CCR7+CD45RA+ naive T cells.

The CDR3 bases are TGTGCCAGCAGCTCTGGATACGGAGGTGGGCCCCGGCATTTT. Its translation: CASSSGYGGGPRHF. The V gene is TRBV5-8, the J gene TRBJ1-5; D is ambiguous. The CDR3 length is 14 residues. Germline V lookup: CDR1 SGHTS, CDR2 YDEGEE. The full variable domain, completed using reference TRBV5-8 and TRBJ1-5, is EAGVTQSPTHLIKTRGQQATLRCSPISGHTSVYWYQQALGLGLQFLLWYDEGEERNRGNFPPRFSGRQFPNYSSELNVNALELEDSALYLCASSSGYGGGPRHFGDGTRLSIL.